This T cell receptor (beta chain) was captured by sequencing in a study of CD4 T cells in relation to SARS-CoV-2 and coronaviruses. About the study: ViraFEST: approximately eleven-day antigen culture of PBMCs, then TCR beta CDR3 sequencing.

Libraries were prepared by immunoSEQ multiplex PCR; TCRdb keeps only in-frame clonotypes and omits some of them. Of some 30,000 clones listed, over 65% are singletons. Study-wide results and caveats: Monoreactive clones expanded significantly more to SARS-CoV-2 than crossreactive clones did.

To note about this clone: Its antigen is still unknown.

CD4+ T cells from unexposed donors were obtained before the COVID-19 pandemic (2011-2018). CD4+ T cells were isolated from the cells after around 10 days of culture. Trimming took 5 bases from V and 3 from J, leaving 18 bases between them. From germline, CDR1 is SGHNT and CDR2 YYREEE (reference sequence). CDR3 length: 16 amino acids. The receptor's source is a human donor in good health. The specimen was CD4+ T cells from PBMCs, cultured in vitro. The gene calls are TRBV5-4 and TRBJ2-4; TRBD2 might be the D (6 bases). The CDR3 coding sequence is TGTGCCAGCAGGCCCTGGGGCGGGACGGACAAAAACATTCAGTACTTC. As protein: CASRPWGGTDKNIQYF.